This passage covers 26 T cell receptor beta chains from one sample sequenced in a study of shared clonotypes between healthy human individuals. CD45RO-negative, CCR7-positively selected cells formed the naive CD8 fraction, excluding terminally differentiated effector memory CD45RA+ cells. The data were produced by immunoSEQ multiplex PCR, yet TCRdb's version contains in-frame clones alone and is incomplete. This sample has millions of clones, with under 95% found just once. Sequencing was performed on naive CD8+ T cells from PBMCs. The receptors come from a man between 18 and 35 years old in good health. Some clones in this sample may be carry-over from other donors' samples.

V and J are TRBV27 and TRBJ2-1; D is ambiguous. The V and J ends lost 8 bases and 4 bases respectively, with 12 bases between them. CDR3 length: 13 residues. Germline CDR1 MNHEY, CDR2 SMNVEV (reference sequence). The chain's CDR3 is CASGVGRYNEQFF. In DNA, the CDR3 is TGTGCCAGCGGGGTAGGACGGTACAATGAGCAGTTCTTC.

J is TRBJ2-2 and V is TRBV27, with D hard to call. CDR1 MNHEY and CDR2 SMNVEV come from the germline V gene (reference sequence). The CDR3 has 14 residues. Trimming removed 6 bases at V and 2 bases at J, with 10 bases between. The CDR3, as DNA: TGTGCCAGCAGGGCCACAGACAACACCGGGGAGCTGTTTTTT. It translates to CASRATDNTGELFF.

CDR3 sequence (DNA): TGTGCCAGCAGCCCATGGGGACATCGGACCTACACCGGGGAGCTGTTTTTT. Translated: CASSPWGHRTYTGELFF. The chain recombines TRBV9 with TRBJ2-2, with a weak D call TRBD1 (6 bases). The CDR3 runs to 17 residues. Trimming removed 4 bases at V and 3 bases at J, with 19 bases between. CDR1 and CDR2 from the germline V gene are SGDLS and YYNGEE.

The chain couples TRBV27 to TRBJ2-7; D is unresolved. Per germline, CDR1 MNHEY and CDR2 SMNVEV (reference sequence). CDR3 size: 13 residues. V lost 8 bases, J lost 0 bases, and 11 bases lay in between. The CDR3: CASCDGSSYEQYF. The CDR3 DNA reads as TGTGCCAGCTGCGACGGTAGCTCCTACGAGCAGTACTTC.

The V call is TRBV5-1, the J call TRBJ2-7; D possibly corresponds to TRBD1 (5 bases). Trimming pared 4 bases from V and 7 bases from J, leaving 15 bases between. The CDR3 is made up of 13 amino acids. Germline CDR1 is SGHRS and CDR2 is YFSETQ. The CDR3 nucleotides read TGCGCCAGCAGCCCTCGAGCACCAGGGGAGCAGTACTTC. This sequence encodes CASSPRAPGEQYF. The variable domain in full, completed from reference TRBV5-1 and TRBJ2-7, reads KAGVTQTPRYLIKTRGQQVTLSCSPISGHRSVSWYQQTPGQGLQFLFEYFSETQRNKGNFPGRFSGRQFSNSRSEMNVSTLELGDSALYLCASSPRAPGEQYFGPGTRLTVT.

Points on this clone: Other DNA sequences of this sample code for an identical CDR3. The CDR3 here is CASSVLGGNQPQHF. The DNA for the CDR3 is TGTGCCAGCAGTGTGCTAGGGGGCAATCAGCCCCAGCATTTT. The chain recombines TRBV27 with TRBJ1-5, with D possibly TRBD1 on 5 matching bases. Deletions cut 5 bases from V and 2 bases from J, with 10 bases between. This CDR3 is 14 amino acids long. Germline V lookup: CDR1 MNHEY, CDR2 SMNVEV (reference sequence).

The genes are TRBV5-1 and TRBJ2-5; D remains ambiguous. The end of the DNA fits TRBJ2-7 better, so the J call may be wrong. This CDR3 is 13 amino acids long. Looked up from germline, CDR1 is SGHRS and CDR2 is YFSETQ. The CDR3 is CASSFQPNYEQYF. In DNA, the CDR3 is TGCGCCAGCAGCTTTCAACCGAACTACGAGCAGTACTTC.

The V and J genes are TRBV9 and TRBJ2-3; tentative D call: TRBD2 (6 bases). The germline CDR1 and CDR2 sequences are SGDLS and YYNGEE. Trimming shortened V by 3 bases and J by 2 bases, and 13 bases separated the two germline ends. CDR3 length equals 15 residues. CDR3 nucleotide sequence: TGTGCCAGCAGCGCGGGGGTCATCCCCACAGATACGCAGTATTTT. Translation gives CASSAGVIPTDTQYF.

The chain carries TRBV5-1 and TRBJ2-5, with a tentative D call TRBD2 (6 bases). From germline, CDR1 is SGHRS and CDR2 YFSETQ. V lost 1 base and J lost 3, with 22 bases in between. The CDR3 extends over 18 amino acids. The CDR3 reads CASSLYNGGSGDEETQYF. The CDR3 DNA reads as TGCGCCAGCAGCTTGTATAATGGGGGGAGCGGAGACGAAGAGACCCAGTACTTC.

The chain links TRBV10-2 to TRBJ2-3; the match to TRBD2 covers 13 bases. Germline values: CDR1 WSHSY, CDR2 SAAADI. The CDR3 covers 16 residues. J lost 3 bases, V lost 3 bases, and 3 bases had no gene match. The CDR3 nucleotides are TGCGCCAGCAGTGACCTACTAGCGGGGGGGACAGATACGCAGTATTTT. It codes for CASSDLLAGGTDTQYF.

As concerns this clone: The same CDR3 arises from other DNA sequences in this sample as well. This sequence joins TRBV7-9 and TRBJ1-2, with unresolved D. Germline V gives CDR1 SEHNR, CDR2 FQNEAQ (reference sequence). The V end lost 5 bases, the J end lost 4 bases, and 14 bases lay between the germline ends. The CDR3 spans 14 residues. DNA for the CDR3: TGTGCCAGCAGCCCCCCGGGCCGTTCCTATGGCTACACCTTC. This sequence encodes CASSPPGRSYGYTF.

DNA of the CDR3: TGTGCCAGCAGCTCTAGCGGATACAATGAGCAGTTCTTC. It codes for CASSSSGYNEQFF. The chain is built from TRBV27 and TRBJ2-1; 7 bases are a match to TRBD2. Germline V lookup: CDR1 MNHEY, CDR2 SMNVEV (reference sequence). The V and J ends lost 6 bases and 4 bases, in that order; junction bases with no gene match: 3. The CDR3 totals 13 residues.

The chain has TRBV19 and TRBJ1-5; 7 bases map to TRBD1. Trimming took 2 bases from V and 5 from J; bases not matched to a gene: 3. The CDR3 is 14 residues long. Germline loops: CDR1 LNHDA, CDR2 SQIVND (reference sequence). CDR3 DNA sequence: TGTGCCAGTAGTATAAAAGGGGGCGATCAGCCCCAGCATTTT. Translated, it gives CASSIKGGDQPQHF.

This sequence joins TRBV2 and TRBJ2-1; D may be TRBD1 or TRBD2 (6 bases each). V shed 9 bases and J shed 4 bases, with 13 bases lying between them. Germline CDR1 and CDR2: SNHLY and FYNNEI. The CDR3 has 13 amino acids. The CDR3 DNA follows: TGTGCCAGTAAATGGGGGGCTTACAATGAGCAGTTCTTC. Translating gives CASKWGAYNEQFF.

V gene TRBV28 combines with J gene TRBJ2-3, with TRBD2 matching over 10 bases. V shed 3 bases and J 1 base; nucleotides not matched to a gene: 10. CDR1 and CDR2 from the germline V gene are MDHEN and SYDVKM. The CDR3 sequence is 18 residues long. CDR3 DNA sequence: TGTGCCAGCAGTTTGGGAAGGGGGCTAGCGGGAGGCACAGATACGCAGTATTTT. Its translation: CASSLGRGLAGGTDTQYF.

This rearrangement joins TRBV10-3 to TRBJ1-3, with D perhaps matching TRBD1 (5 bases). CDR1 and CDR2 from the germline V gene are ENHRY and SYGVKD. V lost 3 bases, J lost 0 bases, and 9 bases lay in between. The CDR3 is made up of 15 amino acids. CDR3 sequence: CAISDLGASGNTIYF. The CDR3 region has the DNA TGTGCCATCAGTGATTTAGGGGCCTCTGGAAACACCATATATTTT.

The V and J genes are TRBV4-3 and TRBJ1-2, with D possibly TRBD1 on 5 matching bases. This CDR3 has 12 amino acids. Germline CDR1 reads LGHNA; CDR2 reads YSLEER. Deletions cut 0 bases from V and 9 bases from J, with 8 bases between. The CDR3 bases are TGCGCCAGCAGCCAAGATGGGGCGCGCTACACCTTC. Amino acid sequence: CASSQDGARYTF.

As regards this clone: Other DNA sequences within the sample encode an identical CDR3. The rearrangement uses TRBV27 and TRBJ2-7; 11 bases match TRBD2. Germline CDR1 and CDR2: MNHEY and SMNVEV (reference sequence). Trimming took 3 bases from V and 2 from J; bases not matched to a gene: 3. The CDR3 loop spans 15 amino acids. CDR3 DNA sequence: TGTGCCAGCAGTTTCCTAGCGGGAGGAACCTACGAGCAGTACTTC. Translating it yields CASSFLAGGTYEQYF.

CDR3 region: CASSTLEQYF. As DNA, the CDR3 is TGTGCCAGCTCTACTTTGGAGCAGTACTTC. This chain joins TRBV6-1 and TRBJ2-7; D not certain. This CDR3 comprises 10 residues. V dropped 8 bases and J dropped 7 bases, with 9 bases sitting between them. Looked up from germline, CDR1 is MNHNS and CDR2 is SASEGT.

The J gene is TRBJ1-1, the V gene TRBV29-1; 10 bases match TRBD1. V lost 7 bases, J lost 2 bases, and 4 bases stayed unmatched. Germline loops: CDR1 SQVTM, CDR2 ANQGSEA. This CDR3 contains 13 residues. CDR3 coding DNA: TGCAGCGGGAGGGACAGGGGCAACACTGAAGCTTTCTTT. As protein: CSGRDRGNTEAFF.

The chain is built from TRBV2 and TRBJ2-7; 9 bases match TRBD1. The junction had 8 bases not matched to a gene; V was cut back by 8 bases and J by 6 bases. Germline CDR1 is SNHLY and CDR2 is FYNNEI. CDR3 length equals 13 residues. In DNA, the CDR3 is TGTGCCAGCCTCGGGACAGGGCGTCGCGAGCAGTACTTC. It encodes CASLGTGRREQYF.

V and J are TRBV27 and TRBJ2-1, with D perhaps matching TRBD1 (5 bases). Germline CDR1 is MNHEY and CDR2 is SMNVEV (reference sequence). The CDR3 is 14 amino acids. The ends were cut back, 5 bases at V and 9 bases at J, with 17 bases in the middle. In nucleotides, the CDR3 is TGTGCCAGCAGTAGCCCAGGGATAAGAGTTGAGCAGTTCTTC. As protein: CASSSPGIRVEQFF.

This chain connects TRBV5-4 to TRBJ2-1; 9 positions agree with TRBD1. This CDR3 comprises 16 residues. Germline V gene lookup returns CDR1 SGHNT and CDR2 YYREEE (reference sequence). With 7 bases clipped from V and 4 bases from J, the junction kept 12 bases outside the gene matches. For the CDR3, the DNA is TGTGCCAGCTTATCCATACCGGGACAGGGTTACAATGAGCAGTTCTTC. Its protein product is CASLSIPGQGYNEQFF.

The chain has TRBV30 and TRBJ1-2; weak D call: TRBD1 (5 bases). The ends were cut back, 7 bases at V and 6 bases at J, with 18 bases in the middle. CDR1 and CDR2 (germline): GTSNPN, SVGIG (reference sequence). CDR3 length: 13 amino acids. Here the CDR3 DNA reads TGTGCCTCCCCAGCGGGGGGTCTAAATGGCTACACCTTC. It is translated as CASPAGGLNGYTF.

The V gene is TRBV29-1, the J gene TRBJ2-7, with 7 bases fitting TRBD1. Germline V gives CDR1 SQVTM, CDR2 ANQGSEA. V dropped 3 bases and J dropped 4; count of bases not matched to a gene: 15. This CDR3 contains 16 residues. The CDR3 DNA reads TGCAGCGTTGAGACCGCGAGGGGACAGAACGAATACGAGCAGTACTTC. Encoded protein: CSVETARGQNEYEQYF.

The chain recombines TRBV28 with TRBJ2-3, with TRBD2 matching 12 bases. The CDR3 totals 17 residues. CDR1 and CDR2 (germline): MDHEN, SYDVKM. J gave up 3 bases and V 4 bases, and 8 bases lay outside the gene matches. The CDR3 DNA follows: TGTGCCAGCAGTTCCTCAACACTAGCGGGAGGAACAGATACGCAGTATTTT. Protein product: CASSSSTLAGGTDTQYF.